This TCR beta chain came from a study of shared clonotypes between healthy human individuals. Study-level results: Naive subsets generally had larger estimated richness than memory subsets. Relative to their counterparts shared across all four donors, non-shared clonotypes exhibited diminished generation probabilities.

Profiling relied on immunoSEQ multiplex PCR, and the TCRdb table lists in-frame clones only, not all of them. The sample holds about 2.3 million clones, 85% to 95% seen once. A remark on this clone: Its antigen is still unknown.

This receptor was taken from a man in his late teens or twenties in good health. Some clones in this sample may be carry-over from other donors' samples. The sequenced sample was naive CD4+ T cells from PBMCs. The subset denotes: CD45RA+ positively selected.

The CDR3 here is CSVGDAGDRGYNEQFF. The CDR3 nucleotides read TGCAGCGTCGGAGACGCCGGGGACCGCGGCTACAATGAGCAGTTCTTC. The rearrangement joins TRBV29-1 to TRBJ2-1; D is perhaps TRBD1 or TRBD2 (5 bases each). The V gene's germline CDR1 is SQVTM and CDR2 ANQGSEA. The germline V and J ends were trimmed by 6 bases and 3 bases, with 21 bases remaining between them. This CDR3 comprises 16 residues.